Listed here is a single TCR beta chain. The target antigen is unknown. Treatment given: roughly 11-day PBMC culture with coronavirus spike peptide pools or control peptides (ViraFEST assay). The V segment lost 3 bases and the J segment 6 bases; nucleotides outside the gene matches: 1. The CDR3 contains 13 residues. Germline V gene data show CDR1 as SGHNT and CDR2 as YENEEA. These data are taken from a study of vaccination and CD4 T cells after COVID-19. About the research overall: Convalescent individuals exhibited SARS-CoV-2 positivity on nasal swab PCR, with some 10 mild and one severe presentation. Two of the convalescents were Hispanic, and convalescents were six males and four females. The stimulus for the cells was overlapping spike peptides derived from SARS-CoV-2, HCoV-NL63, HCoV-OC43 and HCoV-229E. Study findings and constraints: Post-vaccination, and not before, a median approximately 85% of reactive clones appeared in convalescent patients.

CD4+ T cells that had been cultured provided DNA sequenced with the Oncomine TCR Beta short-read assay. In TCRdb, the PCR reads were re-called with MiXCR into one record per CDR3 protein. The sample consists of 10,000 to 13,000 distinct CDR3 sequences, around 66% of them appearing once. Sequencing was done on a sample of CD4+ T cells from blood, cultured in vitro. J is TRBJ1-2 and V is TRBV11-3; 10 bases agree with TRBD1. The TCR comes from a human donor who had recovered from COVID-19. The CDR3 region is CASSFGQGDGYTF. CDR3 bases: TGTGCCAGCAGCTTCGGACAGGGGGATGGCTACACCTTC.